The 7 T cell receptor beta chains reported below all come from one sample, sequenced in a study of blood T cell repertoires in COVID-19. Assay used: immunoSEQ multiplex PCR; TCRdb lists only in-frame clones, some missing. This repertoire shows 200,000 to 250,000 clones, more than 70% found once; its top ten account for roughly 2.5%. Sequencing used peripheral blood. Source of these receptors: a woman aged 55 to 70 with acute or convalescent COVID-19.

The rearrangement uses TRBV7-6 and TRBJ2-3; TRBD2 matches at 7 bases. This CDR3 region has 16 residues. Per the germline V gene, CDR1 is SGHVS and CDR2 is FNYEAQ. Trimming removed 4 bases from V and 2 bases from J; junction bases left unmatched: 9. DNA for the CDR3: TGTGCCAGCAGCTCCCCGGGGGGTGCTATCACAGATACGCAGTATTTT. This translates into CASSSPGGAITDTQYF.

The CDR3 region has the DNA TGTGCCAGCTCACCAAGACAGGGGATAACGGACGAGCAGTACTTC. It codes for CASSPRQGITDEQYF. The chain combines TRBV18 with TRBJ2-7; TRBD1 matches at 8 bases. The trim removed 2 bases at V and 5 bases at J, leaving 8 bases unmatched. The CDR3 length is 15 residues. Germline V CDR1 and CDR2: KGHSH, LQKENI.

The gene calls are TRBV30 and TRBJ1-1; 7 bases map to TRBD1. Trimming removed 2 bases from V and 0 bases from J; junction bases left unmatched: 0. The CDR3 is made up of 13 amino acids. CDR1 and CDR2 (germline): GTSNPN, SVGIG (reference sequence). CDR3 loop: CAWSRGLNTEAFF. CDR3 nucleotides: TGTGCCTGGAGTAGGGGGCTGAACACTGAAGCTTTCTTT.

This clone showed up just once. The chain combines TRBV5-1 with TRBJ1-2, with no clear D. V was trimmed by 0 bases and J by 3 bases, leaving 6 bases between them. There are 13 residues in the CDR3. The germline V gene encodes CDR1 SGHRS and CDR2 YFSETQ. The CDR3, as DNA: TGCGCCAGCAGCTTGGACACCTACTATGGCTACACCTTC. Its translation: CASSLDTYYGYTF.

V gene TRBV5-1 combines with J gene TRBJ2-3, with D hard to call. Looked up from germline, CDR1 is SGHRS and CDR2 is YFSETQ. The germline V and J ends were trimmed by 0 bases and 0 bases, with 8 bases remaining between them. This CDR3 is built from 15 residues. DNA for the CDR3: TGCGCCAGCAGCTTGGATGTCCCTAGCACAGATACGCAGTATTTT. This gives the protein CASSLDVPSTDTQYF.

The CDR3 region has the DNA TGTGCCAGAAGCTTGGCCCGGGGTCGCACAGATACGCAGTATTTT. Translating it yields CARSLARGRTDTQYF. The genes are TRBV5-3 and TRBJ2-3, with D maybe TRBD2 (5 bases). TRBV5-3 is identified as an open reading frame with a role that is uncertain. The V end was cut by 0 bases, the J end by 1 base, with 9 bases between. The CDR3 contains 15 residues.

This clone appeared once. The chain carries TRBV2 and TRBJ1-2; weak D call: TRBD1 (6 bases). Germline CDR1 is SNHLY and CDR2 is FYNNEI. V was cut by 4 bases and J by 2 bases, with 17 bases left in between. The CDR3 sequence is 16 residues long. CDR3 loop: CASSGTVKTLNYGYTF. The CDR3 DNA reads TGTGCCAGCAGTGGGACAGTCAAAACCCTAAACTATGGCTACACCTTC.